Listed here are 20 T cell receptor beta chains from one sample, sequenced in a study of T cells in Graves' hyperthyroidism and ophthalmopathy. RNA transcripts were the template for amplifying TCR beta CDR3 regions. TCR CDR3 regions were first amplified by RT-PCR with HTBI primers. TCRdb called the multiplex PCR reads again in MiXCR, with one record for every CDR3 protein. The sample contains about 200,000 distinct CDR3 sequences, approximately 20% of which appear only once. Specimen: blood. These receptors originate from a man aged 35-49 years with Graves' hyperthyroidism.

In regard to this clonotype: A much bigger clone sits one base away, suggesting this may be a read error. V gene TRBV5-1 combines with J gene TRBJ2-7, with TRBD1 matching 9 bases. In germline, CDR1 is SGHRS, CDR2 YFSETQ. CDR3 length: 15 amino acids. J was trimmed by 4 bases and V by 4 bases; bases with no gene match: 9. The CDR3 loop reads CASSLGQGSGYEQYF. CDR3 DNA: TGCGCCAGCAGCCTCGGACAGGGGAGCGGGTACGAGCAGTACTTC.

This clonotype was found a few times. This may come from a read error, since a much larger clone is one base off. This chain joins TRBV7-3 and TRBJ2-1; no clear D gene. CDR1 SGHTA and CDR2 FQGTGA come from the germline V gene. The CDR3 contains 14 residues. The CDR3 loop is CTSSPLGSSNEQFF. CDR3 nucleotide sequence: TGTACCAGCAGCCCCTTGGGCTCCTCCAATGAGCAGTTCTTC.

V usage is TRBV19 and J usage is TRBJ1-5, with D unclear. V lost 5 bases and J lost 7, with 6 bases in between. CDR3 length equals 11 residues. The germline CDR1 and CDR2 sequences are LNHDA and SQIVND (reference sequence). CDR3 protein: CASSAEQPQHF. The CDR3 DNA reads as TGTGCCAGTAGTGCCGAACAGCCCCAGCATTTT.

This clonotype was recorded at least ten times. The rearrangement links TRBV28 to TRBJ1-1; D call uncertain. The CDR3 length is 13 residues. Germline V CDR1 and CDR2: MDHEN, SYDVKM. Trimming cost V 3 bases and J 4 bases, with 9 bases left between them. The CDR3 protein is CASSFVVGTEAFF. The CDR3 DNA sequence: TGTGCCAGCAGTTTCGTAGTTGGCACTGAAGCTTTCTTT.

Note on this clonotype: A read error is possible here, since a much larger clone lies one base away. The gene calls are TRBV5-1 and TRBJ2-5; 15 bases are a match to TRBD2. Germline trimming cut 3 bases from V and 10 bases from J; bases unmatched to any gene: 4. Germline V gene sequence: CDR1 SGHRS, CDR2 YFSETQ. The CDR3 has 14 residues. The CDR3 reads CASSWTSGGEGQYF. The CDR3 DNA reads TGCGCCAGCAGCTGGACTAGCGGGGGGGAGGGCCAGTACTTC.

The chain combines TRBV4-3 with TRBJ2-1; 8 bases map to TRBD1. The V gene end was trimmed by 0 bases and the J gene end by 4 bases; junction bases not matched to a gene: 5. CDR3 length equals 16 residues. The germline CDR1 and CDR2 sequences are LGHNA and YSLEER. DNA of the CDR3: TGCGCCAGCAGCCAAGATCCCAGGGGGCCATACAATGAGCAGTTCTTC. It translates to CASSQDPRGPYNEQFF.

The V and J genes are TRBV7-3 and TRBJ2-1; 11 bases are shared with TRBD1. The germline V gene encodes CDR1 SGHTA and CDR2 FQGTGA. After removal of 5 bases from V and 4 bases from J, the junction contained 7 bases not matched to a gene. The CDR3 covers 16 residues. CDR3 in DNA: TGTGCCAGCAGCCCGAGGACAGGGGGCATATACAATGAGCAGTTCTTC. It translates to CASSPRTGGIYNEQFF.

In its sample, this clonotype was seen many times. This sequence joins TRBV2 and TRBJ2-5; unclear D gene. Trimming left V 10 bases short and J 9 bases short, with 21 bases between. Germline CDR1 and CDR2: SNHLY and FYNNEI. The CDR3 is 13 residues long. This CDR3 is CATAQDPGRSQYF. DNA for the CDR3: TGTGCCACGGCGCAGGACCCCGGACGGTCCCAGTACTTC.

This clonotype has only a few counts. The CDR3 DNA follows: TGTGCCAGCAGCGTAGGAACAGGGTTCGCCGGGGAGCTGTTTTTT. Its protein product is CASSVGTGFAGELFF. The chain recombines TRBV9 with TRBJ2-2; D perhaps matches TRBD1 (6 bases). This CDR3 region has 15 residues. Germline V lookup: CDR1 SGDLS, CDR2 YYNGEE. The V end was cut by 0 bases, the J end by 6 bases, with 12 bases between.

This clonotype was picked up many times. A junction boundary mismatches the germline segment, possibly from a read error. The chain joins TRBV7-9 to TRBJ2-5, with a weak D call TRBD1 (5 bases). The CDR3 is 12 amino acids. The germline V gene encodes CDR1 SEHNR and CDR2 FQNEAQ (reference sequence). CDR3 in amino acids: CASTRDQETQYF. The CDR3 region has the DNA TGTGCGAGCACCAGGGACCAAGAGACCCAGTACTTC.

This clonotype showed up many times. The chain carries TRBV20-1 and TRBJ1-1; D gene unclear. The V end was cut by 0 bases, the J end by 7 bases, with 15 bases between. CDR1 is DFQATT, CDR2 SNEGSKA, per germline (reference sequence). This CDR3 has 14 amino acids. The CDR3 DNA is TGCAGTGCTAGAGAGGGTTGGGGAGGCGGTGAAGCTTTCTTT. It translates to CSAREGWGGGEAFF.

This clonotype has at least ten counts. The chain carries TRBV7-9 and TRBJ1-2; a possible D gene is TRBD1 (5 bases). CDR1 is SEHNR, CDR2 FQNEAQ, per germline (reference sequence). The CDR3 covers 14 residues. Trimming pared 1 base from V and 4 bases from J, leaving 10 bases between. The DNA of the CDR3 is TGTGCCAGCAGCTTAGTGGGGGAGAGCTATGGCTACACCTTC. Translated: CASSLVGESYGYTF.

This clonotype came up many times. This chain uses TRBV15 with TRBJ2-2; 10 bases fit TRBD1. CDR3 length: 17 residues. Germline CDR1 LNHNV, CDR2 YYDKDF (reference sequence). J gave up 5 bases and V 1 base, and 7 bases lay outside the gene matches. This CDR3 is CATSRVGTGEGTGELFF. In nucleotides, the CDR3 is TGTGCCACCAGCAGAGTTGGGACAGGGGAAGGGACCGGGGAGCTGTTTTTT.

This clonotype came up a few times. The chain couples TRBV29-1 to TRBJ2-1; 7 nucleotides agree with TRBD1. The CDR3 covers 14 residues. CDR1 SQVTM and CDR2 ANQGSEA come from the germline V gene. V lost 8 bases, J lost 10 bases, and 17 bases stayed unmatched. The CDR3 DNA reads TGCAGCACAGCCTGGACAGGTGGGGGACGGGAGCAGTTCTTC. Translation gives CSTAWTGGGREQFF.

This clonotype was found many times. V usage is TRBV5-1 and J usage is TRBJ2-3; unclear D gene. V dropped 4 bases and J dropped 0 bases, with 15 bases sitting between them. This CDR3 is 16 amino acids long. CDR1 and CDR2 (germline): SGHRS, YFSETQ. Here the CDR3 reads CASSLGVQGSTDTQYF. The CDR3 DNA reads TGCGCCAGCAGCCTTGGTGTCCAAGGGAGCACAGATACGCAGTATTTT.

The sample holds many counts of this clonotype. The V gene is TRBV20-1, the J gene TRBJ1-1, with D possibly being TRBD1 (6 bases). The CDR3 covers 13 residues. Germline V gene sequence: CDR1 DFQATT, CDR2 SNEGSKA (reference sequence). V was pared by 3 bases and J by 3 bases, with 11 bases between. CDR3 residues: CSASVRGDTEAFF. The DNA of the CDR3 is TGCAGTGCTAGTGTCAGGGGTGACACTGAAGCTTTCTTT.

The chain is built from TRBV6-1 and TRBJ2-5, with 8 positions matching TRBD2. The J segment lost 0 bases and the V segment lost 8 bases, leaving 11 bases of the junction unmatched. The CDR3 contains 16 residues. Germline V gene data show CDR1 as MNHNS and CDR2 as SASEGT. CDR3 DNA: TGTGCCAGCTACAAGGGGAAGCGGGGGAACCAAGAGACCCAGTACTTC. It yields the protein CASYKGKRGNQETQYF.

This clonotype was recorded at least ten times. The chain recombines TRBV28 with TRBJ2-7; the D gene is possibly TRBD1 (5 bases). The CDR3 is made up of 12 amino acids. The germline V and J ends were trimmed by 5 bases and 3 bases, with 8 bases remaining between them. Germline V gene data show CDR1 as MDHEN and CDR2 as SYDVKM. The CDR3 sequence is CASSPDNYEQYF. Here the CDR3 DNA reads TGTGCCAGCAGTCCGGACAACTACGAGCAGTACTTC.

This clonotype was seen only a few times. This sequence joins TRBV12-3 or TRBV12-4 and TRBJ1-2; D remains ambiguous. Trimming stripped 1 base from V and 9 bases from J, with 12 bases between. The CDR3 extends over 13 amino acids. The CDR3 DNA reads TGTGCCAGCAGTTTAGGAGGCGGGAGGAGCTACACCTTC. Its protein product is CASSLGGGRSYTF.

The V gene is TRBV5-1, the J gene TRBJ2-1, with 8 bases matching TRBD2. Losses at the gene ends were 5 bases for V and 2 bases for J; bases not matched to a gene: 9. CDR3 length: 16 amino acids. Per germline, CDR1 SGHRS and CDR2 YFSETQ. The CDR3 protein is CASRYGTGGPYNEQFF. In nucleotides, the CDR3 is TGCGCCAGCAGATATGGGACGGGAGGGCCCTACAATGAGCAGTTCTTC.